What follows are 21 T cell receptor beta chains derived from one specimen sequenced in a study of T-cell memory formation after mild COVID-19. MiXCR was run by TCRdb on the 5' RACE reads, yielding one entry per CDR3 protein. In the table there are 280,000 or so distinct CDR3 sequences, 7% to 10% of which are singletons. The specimen was PBMCs or a T cell subset sorted from them (not recorded which). Every receptor here comes from a man younger than 30 who had mild COVID-19 (a few samples of this study predate the infection). Cell type and time point are not known.

The chain uses TRBV7-2 and TRBJ2-6, with a possible D match to TRBD1 (5 bases). The CDR3 covers 16 residues. Germline CDR1 is SGHTA and CDR2 is FQGNSA. V lost 2 bases and J 4 bases, leaving 12 bases between the germline ends. The CDR3 nucleotides are TGTGCCAGCAGCTTATCGACAGATGTGGGGGCCAACGTCCTGACTTTC. Translated: CASSLSTDVGANVLTF.

This clonotype was found a few times. The rearrangement uses TRBV4-1 and TRBJ2-3; 7 nucleotides match TRBD1. This CDR3 is 17 amino acids long. Trimming took 5 bases from V and 4 from J; bases not matched to a gene: 15. CDR1 and CDR2 from the germline V gene are MGHRA and YSYEKL. CDR3 in DNA: TGCGCCAGCAGCACCCCCCAGGGTTGGCAGGGGGCAGATACGCAGTATTTT. Amino acids: CASSTPQGWQGADTQYF.

This clonotype was counted at least ten times. This chain uses TRBV12-3 or TRBV12-4 with TRBJ1-2; TRBD1 matches 12 bases. The J segment lost 8 bases and the V segment lost 3 bases, leaving 4 bases of the junction unmatched. The length of the CDR3 is 14 residues. Here the CDR3 reads CASSLGQGARGYTF. The CDR3 nucleotides read TGTGCCAGCAGTTTGGGACAGGGGGCGAGAGGCTACACCTTC.

The rearrangement links TRBV2 to TRBJ2-3, with D possibly TRBD1 on 6 matching bases. Germline CDR1 and CDR2: SNHLY and FYNNEI. Between the trimmed V and J ends, which lost 6 bases and 6 bases, there was a span of 19 bases. This CDR3 is 15 amino acids long. Written as DNA, the CDR3 is TGTGCCAGCAGACCTCGGGACCGAAGGGGGGATACGCAGTATTTT. Translated: CASRPRDRRGDTQYF.

This rearrangement joins TRBV4-1 to TRBJ2-2; no reliable D call. The CDR3 runs 14 residues. The germline gives CDR1 MGHRA, CDR2 YSYEKL. Trimming cost V 0 bases and J 4 bases, with 6 bases left between them. CDR3 region: CASSQEVGTGELFF. The CDR3 nucleotides read TGCGCCAGCAGCCAAGAAGTGGGCACCGGGGAGCTGTTTTTT.

The sample holds a few counts of this clonotype. The CDR3 nucleotides read TGTGCCAGCAGCTCCTTGACAGGGGGCCTCGCAGATACGCAGTATTTT. Translation gives CASSSLTGGLADTQYF. V and J are TRBV11-2 and TRBJ2-3; 10 bases agree with TRBD1. V gave up 4 bases and J gave up 4 bases; unmatched junction bases: 8. The CDR3 has 16 residues. CDR1 is SGHAT, CDR2 FQNNGV, per germline.

Ten or more counts support this clonotype. The gene calls are TRBV4-3 and TRBJ2-6; D remains ambiguous. Trimming removed 0 bases at V and 2 bases at J, with 5 bases between. Germline values: CDR1 LGHNA, CDR2 YSLEER. The CDR3 spans 15 residues. The CDR3 region is CASSQERAGANVLTF. CDR3 nucleotides: TGCGCCAGCAGCCAAGAAAGGGCTGGGGCCAACGTCCTGACTTTC.

This clonotype came up a few times. The gene calls are TRBV10-3 and TRBJ2-7, with TRBD2 as a possible D gene (6 bases). The V end was cut by 3 bases, the J end by 5 bases, with 17 bases between. The CDR3 loop spans 15 amino acids. Germline V gives CDR1 ENHRY, CDR2 SYGVKD. CDR3 nucleotides: TGTGCCATCAGTGAACAGTCCAAGGGGAGGAACGAGCAGTACTTC. It is translated as CAISEQSKGRNEQYF.

This clonotype was seen only a few times. The chain carries TRBV7-8 and TRBJ1-5; no clear D gene. The V gene lost 4 bases and the J gene lost 0 bases, with 13 bases spanning the gap. There are 16 residues in the CDR3. The germline V gene encodes CDR1 SGHVS and CDR2 FQNEAQ. CDR3 sequence reads: CASSSGKGYSNQPQHF. DNA for the CDR3: TGTGCCAGCAGCTCGGGAAAGGGATATAGCAATCAGCCCCAGCATTTT.

The chain uses TRBV28 and TRBJ2-3; D call uncertain. In germline, CDR1 is MDHEN, CDR2 SYDVKM. Trimming removed 6 bases from V and 9 bases from J, with 28 bases in between. This CDR3 spans 17 amino acids. CDR3 sequence (DNA): TGTGCCAGCAGCTCTTATACTTTAGGATCCGCCTTTATAACGCAGTATTTT. Translation gives CASSSYTLGSAFITQYF. Variable domain in full (rest from reference TRBV28 and TRBJ2-3): DVKVTQSSRYLVKRTGEKVFLECVQDMDHENMFWYRQDPGLGLRLIYFSYDVKMKEKGDIPEGYSVSREKKERFSLILESASTNQTSMYLCASSSYTLGSAFITQYFGPGTRLTVL.

The chain couples TRBV5-1 to TRBJ2-2; D is unclear. The V end lost 4 bases, the J end lost 6 bases, and 10 bases lay between the germline ends. The CDR3 is made up of 13 amino acids. Germline V CDR1 and CDR2: SGHRS, YFSETQ. DNA for the CDR3: TGCGCCAGCAGCCCGCCCCAGCCCGGGGAGCTGTTTTTT. The encoded protein is CASSPPQPGELFF. Full variable domain (rest looked up from reference TRBV5-1 and TRBJ2-2): KAGVTQTPRYLIKTRGQQVTLSCSPISGHRSVSWYQQTPGQGLQFLFEYFSETQRNKGNFPGRFSGRQFSNSRSEMNVSTLELGDSALYLCASSPPQPGELFFGEGSRLTVL.

This clonotype has ten or more counts. The V and J genes are TRBV7-2 and TRBJ2-1, with D maybe TRBD2 (7 bases). CDR1 SGHTA and CDR2 FQGNSA come from the germline V gene. Trimming removed 0 bases from V and 7 bases from J, with 16 bases in between. This CDR3 spans 16 amino acids. The CDR3 loop is CASSLALRGGANEQFF. The DNA for the CDR3 is TGTGCCAGCAGCTTAGCGTTGAGGGGGGGAGCAAATGAGCAGTTCTTC. The whole variable domain, remainder taken from reference TRBV7-2 and TRBJ2-1, is GAGVSQSPSNKVTEKGKDVELRCDPISGHTALYWYRQSLGQGLEFLIYFQGNSAPDKSGLPSDRFSAERTGGSVSTLTIQRTQQEDSAVYLCASSLALRGGANEQFFGPGTRLTVL.

This clonotype showed up many times. The chain combines TRBV4-1 with TRBJ2-1, with D possibly matching TRBD1 (5 bases). The germline V gene has CDR1 MGHRA and CDR2 YSYEKL. CDR3 length: 16 amino acids. V was clipped by 1 base and J by 3 bases, with 13 bases between them. The CDR3 is CASSQVFRRGYNEQFF. In DNA, the CDR3 is TGCGCCAGCAGCCAAGTCTTTAGAAGGGGCTACAATGAGCAGTTCTTC.

This clonotype turned up a few times. This chain joins TRBV6-2 or TRBV6-3 and TRBJ2-4; TRBD2 might be the D (5 bases). The CDR3 length is 12 residues. V lost 7 bases, J lost 8 bases, and 12 bases lay in between. The germline V gene encodes CDR1 MNHEY and CDR2 SVGEGT. The CDR3 reads CASTQRRDIQYF. Written as DNA, the CDR3 is TGTGCCAGCACCCAGAGGCGGGACATTCAGTACTTC.

This clonotype showed up just a few times. This chain uses TRBV9 with TRBJ2-2; D might be TRBD1 (6 bases). Germline-derived CDR1 and CDR2 are SGDLS and YYNGEE. V was clipped by 1 base and J by 5 bases, with 12 bases between them. There are 15 residues in the CDR3. DNA for the CDR3: TGTGCCAGCAGCGTATGGGGCAGGGGTACCGGGGAGCTGTTTTTT. Translating gives CASSVWGRGTGELFF.

This clonotype was seen repeatedly, ten times or more. This rearrangement joins TRBV10-1 to TRBJ2-7, with D possibly being TRBD1 (5 bases). Looked up from germline, CDR1 is WNHNN and CDR2 is SYGVQD (reference sequence). V lost 9 bases, J lost 6 bases, and 6 bases lay in between. This CDR3 is 9 amino acids long. The chain's CDR3 is CARGVEQYV. For the CDR3, the DNA is TGCGCCAGAGGGGTCGAGCAGTACGTC.

This clonotype came up a few times. The CDR3 DNA reads TGCGCCAGCAGCGGATTAACAGGGGAGAGGCCTGGAAACACCATATATTTT. Encoded protein: CASSGLTGERPGNTIYF. The chain joins TRBV4-3 to TRBJ1-3, with 7 bases identical to TRBD1. Germline assignment: CDR1 LGHNA and CDR2 YSLEER. This CDR3 region has 17 residues. J gave up 2 bases and V 5 bases, and 12 bases lay outside the gene matches.

The rearrangement links TRBV6-5 to TRBJ1-6; D unresolved. Germline CDR1 is MNHEY and CDR2 is SVGAGI. The CDR3 loop spans 15 amino acids. Trimming removed 0 bases at V and 7 bases at J, with 10 bases between. The CDR3 spells CASSYSAFLNSPLHF. The CDR3 DNA reads TGTGCCAGCAGTTACTCGGCGTTTCTCAATTCACCCCTCCACTTT.

The J gene is TRBJ2-3, the V gene TRBV10-3; D is tentatively TRBD1 or TRBD2 (6 bases each). CDR3 length: 15 residues. Looked up from germline, CDR1 is ENHRY and CDR2 is SYGVKD. Trimming removed 7 bases at V and 4 bases at J, with 18 bases between. The DNA of the CDR3 is TGTGCCATCACCCCTGGGGGGCCGAGGGCAGATACGCAGTATTTT. This sequence encodes CAITPGGPRADTQYF.

In its sample, this clonotype was seen a few times. This chain uses TRBV7-2 with TRBJ2-1, with TRBD2 as a possible D gene (6 bases). This CDR3 contains 13 residues. Trimming left V 5 bases short and J 6 bases short, with 11 bases between. Germline V lookup: CDR1 SGHTA, CDR2 FQGNSA. CDR3 sequence: CASSHGGANEQFF. CDR3 bases: TGTGCCAGCAGCCACGGGGGAGCCAATGAGCAGTTCTTC.

This clonotype has more than one count but fewer than ten. The J gene is TRBJ2-1, the V gene TRBV18; D is undetermined. Germline V gene lookup returns CDR1 KGHSH and CDR2 LQKENI. The V and J ends lost 3 bases and 4 bases respectively, with 7 bases between them. The CDR3 runs to 13 residues. The CDR3 bases are TGTGCCAGCTCACCTGCGTCTTACAATGAGCAGTTCTTC. Its translation is CASSPASYNEQFF. The full variable domain, its missing parts supplied by reference TRBV18 and TRBJ2-1, is NAGVMQNPRHLVRRRGQEARLRCSPMKGHSHVYWYRQLPEEGLKFMVYLQKENIIDESGMPKERFSAEFPKEGPSILRIQQVVRGDSAAYFCASSPASYNEQFFGPGTRLTVL.